Sequencing of this T cell receptor beta chain was carried out in a study of T cells in Graves' hyperthyroidism and ophthalmopathy. Overall study findings and caveats: Most clonotypes expanded in thyroid above 0.001 were likewise present in blood. In validation, the model predicted ophthalmopathy. These predictions came a median around 5.9 months before onset.

Researchers amplified the TCR beta CDR3 regions from RNA transcripts. Carried out on the TCR CDR3, a first-round RT-PCR used the HTBI primer set. MiXCR was run by TCRdb on the multiplex PCR reads, yielding one entry per CDR3 protein. The sample contains more than 300,000 distinct CDR3 sequences, roughly a sixth of which appear only once. Deletions cut 2 bases from V and 3 bases from J, with 11 bases between. CDR1 is SGHAT and CDR2 is FQNNGV in the germline V gene. The length of the CDR3 is 15 residues. This clonotype was recorded at least ten times. The target antigen is unknown. Sample: blood. The chain employs TRBV11-2 and TRBJ2-4, with a weak D call TRBD2 (6 bases). The sequence derives from a woman under 40 with Graves' hyperthyroidism that later progressed to Graves' ophthalmopathy. CDR3 in DNA: TGTGCCAGCAGCTTATTTTACGGGGGCAAAAACATTCAGTACTTC. As protein: CASSLFYGGKNIQYF.